The entry below describes one T cell receptor (beta chain). This sample stems from a study of control samples from healthy donors and cancer patients. Measured with immunoSEQ multiplex PCR; TCRdb has only the in-frame clones, and not every one. The sample shows tens of thousands of clones, around nine tenths of them seen only once. Per the germline V gene, CDR1 is SNHLY and CDR2 is FYNNEI. This CDR3 spans 13 amino acids. V lost 3 bases and J lost 2, with 8 bases in between. The gene calls are TRBV2 and TRBJ2-7, with a tentative D call TRBD2 (5 bases). The receptor was derived from a man aged 50 or older in good health. The specimen was blood. CDR3 nucleotide sequence: TGTGCCAGCAGTGACGGGGTCCCCTACGAGCAGTACTTC. Amino acid sequence: CASSDGVPYEQYF.